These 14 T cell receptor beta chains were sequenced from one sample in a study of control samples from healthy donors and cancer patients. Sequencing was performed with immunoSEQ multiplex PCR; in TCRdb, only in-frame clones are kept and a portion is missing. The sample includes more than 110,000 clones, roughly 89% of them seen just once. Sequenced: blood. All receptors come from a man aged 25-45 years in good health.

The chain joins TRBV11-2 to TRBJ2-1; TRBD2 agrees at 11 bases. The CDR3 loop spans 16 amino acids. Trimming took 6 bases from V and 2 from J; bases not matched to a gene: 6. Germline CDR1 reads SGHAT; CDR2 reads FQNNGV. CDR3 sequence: CASSPLSGRAYNEQFF. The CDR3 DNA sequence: TGTGCCAGCAGTCCCCTTAGCGGGAGGGCCTACAATGAGCAGTTCTTC.

CDR3 DNA sequence: TGCGCCAGCAGCCAAACAGGACAGGGGAATGAAAAACTGTTTTTT. Translating it yields CASSQTGQGNEKLFF. The chain is built from TRBV4-1 and TRBJ1-4; 9 nucleotides agree with TRBD1. The CDR3 contains 15 residues. Trimming took 2 bases from V and 5 from J; bases not matched to a gene: 3. CDR1 and CDR2 (germline): MGHRA, YSYEKL.

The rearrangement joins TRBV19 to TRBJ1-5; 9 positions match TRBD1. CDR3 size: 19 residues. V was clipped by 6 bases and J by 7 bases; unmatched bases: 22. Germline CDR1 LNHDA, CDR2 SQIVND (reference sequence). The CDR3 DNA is TGTGCCAGTAGCCTTATATTGTCCGGTGGGGACAGGGCTAAACAGCCCCAGCATTTT. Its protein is CASSLILSGGDRAKQPQHF. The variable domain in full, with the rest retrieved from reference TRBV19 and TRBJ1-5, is DGGITQSPKYLFRKEGQNVTLSCEQNLNHDAMYWYRQDPGQGLRLIYYSQIVNDFQKGDIAEGYSVSREKKESFPLTVTSAQKNPTAFYLCASSLILSGGDRAKQPQHFGDGTRLSIL.

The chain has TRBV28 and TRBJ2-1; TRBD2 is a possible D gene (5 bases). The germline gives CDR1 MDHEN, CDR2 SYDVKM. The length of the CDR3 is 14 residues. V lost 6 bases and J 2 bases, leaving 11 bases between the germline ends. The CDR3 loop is CASSQAETYNEQFF. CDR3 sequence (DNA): TGTGCCAGCAGCCAAGCGGAAACCTACAATGAGCAGTTCTTC. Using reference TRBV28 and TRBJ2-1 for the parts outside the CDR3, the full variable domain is DVKVTQSSRYLVKRTGEKVFLECVQDMDHENMFWYRQDPGLGLRLIYFSYDVKMKEKGDIPEGYSVSREKKERFSLILESASTNQTSMYLCASSQAETYNEQFFGPGTRLTVL.

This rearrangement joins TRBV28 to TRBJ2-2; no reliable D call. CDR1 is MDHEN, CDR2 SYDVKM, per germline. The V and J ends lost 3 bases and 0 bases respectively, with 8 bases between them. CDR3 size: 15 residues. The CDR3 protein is CASSFIRANTGELFF. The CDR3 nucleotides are TGTGCCAGCAGTTTCATTCGGGCGAACACCGGGGAGCTGTTTTTT.

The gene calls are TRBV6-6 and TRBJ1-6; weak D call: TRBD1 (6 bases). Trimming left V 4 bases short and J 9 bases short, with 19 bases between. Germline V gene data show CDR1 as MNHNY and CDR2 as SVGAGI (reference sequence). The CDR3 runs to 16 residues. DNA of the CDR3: TGTGCCAGCAGTTCACAGGGTGCGTTCCTCGGTTCACCCCTCCACTTT. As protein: CASSSQGAFLGSPLHF.

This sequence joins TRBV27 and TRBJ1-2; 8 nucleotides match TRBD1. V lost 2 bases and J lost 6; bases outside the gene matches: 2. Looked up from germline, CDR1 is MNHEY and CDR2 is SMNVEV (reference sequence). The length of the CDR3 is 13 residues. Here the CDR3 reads CASSLGTGHGYTF. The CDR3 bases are TGTGCCAGCAGTTTAGGGACAGGCCATGGCTACACCTTC.

The CDR3 nucleotides are TGTGCCAGCAGCTTAGCTTCCCTTCGGCGGACGAACACTGAAGCTTTCTTT. Its translation: CASSLASLRRTNTEAFF. This sequence joins TRBV7-2 and TRBJ1-1; D is ambiguous. The CDR3 sequence is 17 residues long. The germline gives CDR1 SGHTA, CDR2 FQGNSA. The V gene lost 0 bases and the J gene lost 1 base, with 15 bases spanning the gap.

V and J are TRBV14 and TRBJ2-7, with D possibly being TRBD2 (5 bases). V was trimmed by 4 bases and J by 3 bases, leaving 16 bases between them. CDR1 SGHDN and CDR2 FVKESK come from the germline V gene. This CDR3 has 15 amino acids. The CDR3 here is CASSLQERENYEQYF. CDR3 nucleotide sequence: TGTGCCAGCAGCCTTCAGGAAAGGGAGAACTACGAGCAGTACTTC.

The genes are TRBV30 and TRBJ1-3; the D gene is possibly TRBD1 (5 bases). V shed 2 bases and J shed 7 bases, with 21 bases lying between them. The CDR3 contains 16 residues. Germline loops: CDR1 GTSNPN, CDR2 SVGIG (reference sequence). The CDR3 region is CAWSPMGRRTANTIYF. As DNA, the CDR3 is TGTGCCTGGAGTCCCATGGGACGGAGGACGGCTAACACCATATATTTT.

CDR3 coding DNA: TGTGCCATCAAGGGACTAGCGAACACAGATACGCAGTATTTT. Translating gives CAIKGLANTDTQYF. The V and J genes are TRBV10-3 and TRBJ2-3; 10 bases fit TRBD2. Looked up from germline, CDR1 is ENHRY and CDR2 is SYGVKD. V gave up 7 bases and J gave up 2 bases; unmatched junction bases: 3. The CDR3 has 14 residues.

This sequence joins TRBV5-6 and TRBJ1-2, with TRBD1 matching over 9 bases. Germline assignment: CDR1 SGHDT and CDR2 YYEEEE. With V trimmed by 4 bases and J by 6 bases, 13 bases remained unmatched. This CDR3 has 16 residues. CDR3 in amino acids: CASSPTYRGLFNGYTF. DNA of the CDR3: TGTGCCAGCAGCCCTACCTACAGGGGGCTTTTCAATGGCTACACCTTC.

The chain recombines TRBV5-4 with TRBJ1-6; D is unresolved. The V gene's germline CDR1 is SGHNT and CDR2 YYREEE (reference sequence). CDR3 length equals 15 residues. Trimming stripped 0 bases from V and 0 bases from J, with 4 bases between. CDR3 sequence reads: CASSLGGSYNSPLHF. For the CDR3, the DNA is TGTGCCAGCAGCTTGGGGGGCTCCTATAATTCACCCCTCCACTTT. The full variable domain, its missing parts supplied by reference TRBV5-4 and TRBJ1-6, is ETGVTQSPTHLIKTRGQQVTLRCSSQSGHNTVSWYQQALGQGPQFIFQYYREEENGRGNFPPRFSGLQFPNYSSELNVNALELDDSALYLCASSLGGSYNSPLHFGNGTRLTVT.

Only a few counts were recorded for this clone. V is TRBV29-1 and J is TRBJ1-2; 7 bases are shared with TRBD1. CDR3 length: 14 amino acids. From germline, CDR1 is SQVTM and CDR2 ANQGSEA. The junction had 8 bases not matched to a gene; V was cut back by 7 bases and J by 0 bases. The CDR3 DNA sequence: TGCAGCGCTCGAGACAGGGCAGCTAACTATGGCTACACCTTC. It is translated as CSARDRAANYGYTF. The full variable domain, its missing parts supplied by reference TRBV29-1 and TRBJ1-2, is SAVISQKPSRDICQRGTSLTIQCQVDSQVTMMFWYRQQPGQSLTLIATANQGSEATYESGFVIDKFPISRPNLTFSTLTVSNMSPEDSSIYLCSARDRAANYGYTFGSGTRLTVV.